The rows below give T cell receptor beta chains drawn from one sample of a study of T cells in Graves' hyperthyroidism and ophthalmopathy. In TCRdb, the multiplex PCR reads were re-called with MiXCR into one record per CDR3 protein. The table includes approximately 360,000 distinct CDR3 sequences, around a sixth detected once. Sequenced: blood. These receptors were obtained from a woman aged 18-35 years with Graves' hyperthyroidism that later progressed to Graves' ophthalmopathy. CDR3s include the opening cysteine and the closing phenylalanine or tryptophan. Each record gives: V gene, J gene, D gene, CDR3 protein. D genes are given only for firm matches.

TRBV6-5	TRBJ2-3	-	CASSYSISISDTQYF
TRBV5-6	TRBJ1-2	-	CASSLGADGYTF
TRBV29-1	TRBJ2-3	-	CSVARGDTQYF
TRBV28	TRBJ1-1	-	CACSQKVDTEAFF
TRBV7-8	TRBJ1-1	-	CASGDGRTIEAFF
TRBV19	TRBJ2-5	TRBD1	CASTRTGGQETQYF
TRBV19	TRBJ2-2	TRBD2	CASSKASGRGTGELFF
TRBV28	TRBJ1-2	TRBD1	CASSSGTSGQKFYGYTF
TRBV15	TRBJ2-1	-	CATSRDRGTASDEQFF
TRBV6-1	TRBJ1-3	-	CASSLLEGPPFISGNTIYF
TRBV9	TRBJ2-3	-	CASSVRTSTDTQYF
TRBV20-1	TRBJ2-1	-	CSARDLKQPHNEQFF
TRBV28	TRBJ1-2	TRBD1	CASSPAGQGGYGYTF
TRBV29-1	TRBJ2-7	-	CSVVQRSYEQYF
TRBV4-1	TRBJ2-7	-	CASSQRGYEQYF
TRBV5-1	TRBJ2-3	TRBD2	CASREGGSTDTQYF
TRBV6-1	TRBJ2-7	TRBD1	CASSTGTDLTYEQYF
TRBV11-3	TRBJ1-5	-	CASSLMGGSNQPQHF
TRBV30	TRBJ2-3	TRBD2	CAWISGSSVDTQYF
TRBV6-5	TRBJ2-7	-	CASSYSGGESYEQYF
TRBV6-1	TRBJ2-7	-	CASTNRPPGSSYEQYF
TRBV5-1	TRBJ2-7	TRBD1	CASSLNVRDRGGEQYF
TRBV28	TRBJ2-1	TRBD2	CASSLGGLAGGNEQFF
TRBV7-9	TRBJ2-1	-	CASSYIGADEQFF
TRBV27	TRBJ1-1	TRBD1	CASSFPGQAWTEAFF
TRBV24-1	TRBJ1-5	-	CATSDPTYNQPQHF
TRBV7-9	TRBJ2-7	-	CASSLVTWETPYEQYF
TRBV12-3/TRBV12-4	TRBJ2-5	TRBD2	CASSPRDYGETQYF
TRBV20-1	TRBJ2-2	-	CSAKYPGPGELFF
TRBV27	TRBJ1-1	-	CASSLFFGDTEAFF
TRBV20-1	TRBJ2-5	TRBD2	CSARGLAGALETQYF
TRBV5-6	TRBJ1-5	-	CASSLGRGIKPQHF
TRBV6-1	TRBJ2-7	TRBD2	CASSVAGTRDYEQYF
TRBV4-3	TRBJ2-3	TRBD2	CASSQVTSGGHTQYF
TRBV27	TRBJ2-1	TRBD1	CASSLSQGAYNEQFF
TRBV13	TRBJ2-3	TRBD2	CASSERLAGATDTQYF
TRBV6-2/TRBV6-3	TRBJ2-7	TRBD1	CASSYSMTGGPVYEQYF
TRBV28	TRBJ1-5	-	CASSQINLSNQPQHF
TRBV4-2	TRBJ2-7	-	CASSQDLSRLGEQYF
TRBV20-1	TRBJ2-5	-	CSATGPKVETQYF
TRBV6-1	TRBJ2-7	TRBD1	CASSPRQGDYEQYF
TRBV3-1	TRBJ2-5	TRBD2	CASSQDSSGSQTQYF
TRBV5-1	TRBJ2-1	-	CASSLEEAYNEQFF
TRBV12-5	TRBJ2-5	TRBD1	CASGLDSGGAVRETQYF
TRBV14	TRBJ2-7	-	CASSQAQGWAYEQYF
TRBV11-1	TRBJ1-2	-	CASSGFPGRNGYTF
TRBV19	TRBJ2-1	-	CATRFGNEQFF
TRBV6-2/TRBV6-3	TRBJ1-5	-	CASSYGGDSLNQPQHF
TRBV5-4	TRBJ2-2	-	CASSLLLTGTGELFF
TRBV10-3	TRBJ1-2	-	CAIKGPRGYTF
TRBV6-1	TRBJ1-6	-	CASSLQGQGRNSPLHF
TRBV30	TRBJ1-2	-	CAWSVFPSSPYGFTF
TRBV12-3/TRBV12-4	TRBJ2-7	TRBD2	CASSRLRAGGTYEQYF
TRBV28	TRBJ2-2	TRBD2	CASSFILPKTGLAGVNTGELFF
TRBV3-1	TRBJ2-3	TRBD2	CASSQDIQVELAEFTDTQYF
TRBV10-3	TRBJ2-1	TRBD2	CAISLGPSGALYNEQFF